This note documents a single T cell receptor beta chain sequence. This specimen belongs to a study of cytomegalovirus exposure and HLA in healthy donors. 60 Vbeta and 13 Jbeta primers were used in PCR. Assay used: immunoSEQ multiplex PCR; TCRdb lists only in-frame clones, some missing. Here the sample spans some 120,000 clones, under 90% being singletons. V trimming: 0 bases; J trimming: 4 bases; junction bases outside the gene matches: 5. CDR1 and CDR2 from the germline V gene are ENHRY and SYGVKD. This CDR3 is built from 16 residues. Donors counted as nominally healthy when sampled, yet unrecorded immune exposures were likely.

The receptor's source is a woman younger than 45 in good health and CMV-seronegative. The rearrangement links TRBV10-3 to TRBJ2-3; the match to TRBD2 covers 9 bases. The sample was PBMCs. CDR3 protein: CAISESRGTSPDTQYF. The CDR3 DNA sequence: TGTGCCATCAGTGAGTCGAGGGGGACTAGCCCAGATACGCAGTATTTT.